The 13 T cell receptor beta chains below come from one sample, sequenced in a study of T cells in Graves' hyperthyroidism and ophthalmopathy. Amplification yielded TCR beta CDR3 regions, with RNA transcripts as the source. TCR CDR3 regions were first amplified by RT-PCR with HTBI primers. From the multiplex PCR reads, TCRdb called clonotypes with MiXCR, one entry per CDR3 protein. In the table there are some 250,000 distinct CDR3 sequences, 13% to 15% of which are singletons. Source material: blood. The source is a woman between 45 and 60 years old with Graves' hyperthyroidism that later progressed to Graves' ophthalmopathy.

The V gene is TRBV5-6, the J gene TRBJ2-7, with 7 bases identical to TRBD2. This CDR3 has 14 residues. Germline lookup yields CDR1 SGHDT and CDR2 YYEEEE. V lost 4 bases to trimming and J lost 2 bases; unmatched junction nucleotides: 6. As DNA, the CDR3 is TGTGCCAGCAGCAGAGCGGGACTTCCCTACGAGCAGTACTTC. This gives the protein CASSRAGLPYEQYF.

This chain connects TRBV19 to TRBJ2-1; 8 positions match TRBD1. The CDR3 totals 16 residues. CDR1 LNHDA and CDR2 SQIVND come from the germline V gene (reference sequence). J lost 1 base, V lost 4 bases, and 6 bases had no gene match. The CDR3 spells CASSTDRVGSYNEQFF. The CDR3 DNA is TGTGCCAGTAGTACGGACAGGGTGGGGTCCTACAATGAGCAGTTCTTC.

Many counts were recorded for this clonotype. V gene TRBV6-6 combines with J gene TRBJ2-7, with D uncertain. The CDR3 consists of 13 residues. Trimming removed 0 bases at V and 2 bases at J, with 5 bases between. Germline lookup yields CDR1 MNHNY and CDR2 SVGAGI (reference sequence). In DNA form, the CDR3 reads TGTGCCAGCAGTTACTCGTTCGCCTACGAGCAGTACTTC. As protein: CASSYSFAYEQYF.

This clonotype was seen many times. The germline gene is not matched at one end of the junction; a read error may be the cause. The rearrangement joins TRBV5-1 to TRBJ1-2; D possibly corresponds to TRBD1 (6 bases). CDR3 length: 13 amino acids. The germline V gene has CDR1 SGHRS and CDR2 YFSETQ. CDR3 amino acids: CASSLAGDYGYTF. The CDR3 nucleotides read TGTGCCAGCAGTTTGGCAGGGGACTATGGCTACACCTTC.

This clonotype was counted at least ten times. CDR3 sequence: CASSPTGTSENNEQFF. For the CDR3, the DNA is TGTGCCAGCAGTCCAACCGGGACTAGCGAAAACAATGAGCAGTTCTTC. J is TRBJ2-1 and V is TRBV28, with 10 bases aligning to TRBD2. CDR3 size: 16 residues. V dropped 5 bases and J dropped 5; count of bases not matched to a gene: 9. Germline V gene data show CDR1 as MDHEN and CDR2 as SYDVKM.

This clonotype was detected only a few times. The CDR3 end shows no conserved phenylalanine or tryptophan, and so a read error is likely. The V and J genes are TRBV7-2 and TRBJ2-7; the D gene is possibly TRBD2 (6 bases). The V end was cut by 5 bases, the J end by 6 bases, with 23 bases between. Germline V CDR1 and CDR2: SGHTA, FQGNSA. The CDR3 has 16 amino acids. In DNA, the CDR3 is TGTGCCAGCAGCCCCGGAGGGAGGAAGCAGGAGGGCGAGCAGTACCTC. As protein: CASSPGGRKQEGEQYL.

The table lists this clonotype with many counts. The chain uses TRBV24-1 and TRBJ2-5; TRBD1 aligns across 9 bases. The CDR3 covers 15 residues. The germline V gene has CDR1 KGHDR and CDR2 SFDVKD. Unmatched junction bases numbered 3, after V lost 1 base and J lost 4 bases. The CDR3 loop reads CATSDLVTGGETQYF. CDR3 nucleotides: TGTGCCACCAGTGATTTAGTGACAGGGGGAGAGACCCAGTACTTC.

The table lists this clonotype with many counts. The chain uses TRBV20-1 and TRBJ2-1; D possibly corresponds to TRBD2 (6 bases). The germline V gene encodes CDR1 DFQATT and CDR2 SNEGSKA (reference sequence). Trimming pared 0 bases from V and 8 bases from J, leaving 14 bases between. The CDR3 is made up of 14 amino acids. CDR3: CSARDPRLEDEQFF. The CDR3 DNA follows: TGCAGTGCTAGAGATCCTCGACTAGAAGATGAGCAGTTCTTC.

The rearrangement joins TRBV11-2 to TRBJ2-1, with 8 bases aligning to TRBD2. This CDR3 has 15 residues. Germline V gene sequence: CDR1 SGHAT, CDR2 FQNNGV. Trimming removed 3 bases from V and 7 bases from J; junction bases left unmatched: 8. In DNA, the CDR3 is TGTGCCAGCAGCTTTTCCAGCGGGGGATATAATGAGCAGTTCTTC. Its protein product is CASSFSSGGYNEQFF.

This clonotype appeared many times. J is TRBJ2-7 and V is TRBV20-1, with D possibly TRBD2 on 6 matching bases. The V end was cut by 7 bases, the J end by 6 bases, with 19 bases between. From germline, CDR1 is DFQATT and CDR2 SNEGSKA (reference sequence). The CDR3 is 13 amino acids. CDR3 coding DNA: TGCAGTGTCGCTGAGACGGGGACTCGCGAGCAGTACTTC. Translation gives CSVAETGTREQYF.

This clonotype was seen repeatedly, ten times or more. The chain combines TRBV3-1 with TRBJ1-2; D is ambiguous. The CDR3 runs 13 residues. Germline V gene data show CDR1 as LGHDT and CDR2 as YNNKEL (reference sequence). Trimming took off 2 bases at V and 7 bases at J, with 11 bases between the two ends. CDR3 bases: TGTGCCAGCAGCCAAAGCGGAGTTTCTGGCTACACCTTC. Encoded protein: CASSQSGVSGYTF. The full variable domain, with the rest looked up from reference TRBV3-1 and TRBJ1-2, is DTAVSQTPKYLVTQMGNDKSIKCEQNLGHDTMYWYKQDSKKFLKIMFSYNNKELIINETVPNRFSPKSPDKAHLNLHINSLELGDSAVYFCASSQSGVSGYTFGSGTRLTVV.

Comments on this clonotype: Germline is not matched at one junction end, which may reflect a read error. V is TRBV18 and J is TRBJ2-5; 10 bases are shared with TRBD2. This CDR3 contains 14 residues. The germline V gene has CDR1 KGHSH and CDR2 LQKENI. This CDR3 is CASSPSSGRETRYF. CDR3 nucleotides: TGTGCCAGCTCACCATCTAGCGGGAGAGAGACCCGGTACTTC.

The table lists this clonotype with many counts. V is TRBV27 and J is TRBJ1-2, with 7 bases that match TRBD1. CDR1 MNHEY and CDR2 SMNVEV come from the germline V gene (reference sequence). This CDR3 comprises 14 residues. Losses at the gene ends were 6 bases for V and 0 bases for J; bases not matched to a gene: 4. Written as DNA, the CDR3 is TGTGCCAGCAGCTCGACAGGGACTAACTATGGCTACACCTTC. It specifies CASSSTGTNYGYTF.